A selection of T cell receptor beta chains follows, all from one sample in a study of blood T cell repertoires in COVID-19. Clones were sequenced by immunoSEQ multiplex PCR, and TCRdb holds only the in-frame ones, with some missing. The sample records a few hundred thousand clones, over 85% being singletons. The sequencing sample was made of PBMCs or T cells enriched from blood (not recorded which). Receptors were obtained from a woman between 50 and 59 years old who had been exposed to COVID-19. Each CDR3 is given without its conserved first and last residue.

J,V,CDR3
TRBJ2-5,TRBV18,ASSPNRQETQY
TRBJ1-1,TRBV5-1,ASRSGTADTEAF
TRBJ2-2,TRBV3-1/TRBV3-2,ASSLISGTDTNTGELF
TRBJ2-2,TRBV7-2,ASSPGSGGPRELF
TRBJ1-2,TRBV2,ASNDGGYGYT
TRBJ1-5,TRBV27,ASSLFRGYNQPQH
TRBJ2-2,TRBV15,ATSRDIGRGSIGELF
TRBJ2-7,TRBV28,ASIDRVIPYEQY
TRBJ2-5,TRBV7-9,ASSRRTDQETQY
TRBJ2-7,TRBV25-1,ASRHYWADGHYEQY
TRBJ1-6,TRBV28,ASSLTLKDRAGSPLH
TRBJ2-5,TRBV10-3,AISAPGNQETQY
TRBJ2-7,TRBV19,ASSTSGGRSSYEQY
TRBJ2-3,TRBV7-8,ASSLGGSKADTQY
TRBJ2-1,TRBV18,ASSRGLAGENEQF
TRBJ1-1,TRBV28,ASTRGTGSEVF
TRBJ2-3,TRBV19,ASSGTGTFTQY
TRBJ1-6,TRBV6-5,ASRSVNSPLH
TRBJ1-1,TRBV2,ASSLTVNTEAF
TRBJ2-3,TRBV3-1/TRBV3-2,ASSQGVTATSTDTQY
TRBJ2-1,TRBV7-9,ASSLTQGANEQF
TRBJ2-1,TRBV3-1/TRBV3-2,ASSQEAGSGGIYNEQF
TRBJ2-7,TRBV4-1,ASSQGWGVGGANEQY
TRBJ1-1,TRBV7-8,ASSQSLTRAF
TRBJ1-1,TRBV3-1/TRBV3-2,ASSQESQGAAEAF
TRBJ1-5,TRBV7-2,ASSLAQGLSNQPQH
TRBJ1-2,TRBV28,ASTERGPYGYT
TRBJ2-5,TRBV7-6,ASSFTPKGALGTQY